The sequence of this TCR beta chain was determined in a study of blood T cell repertoires in COVID-19. Study overall: Sites in the United States, Italy and Spain provided acute and convalescent COVID-19 samples. Nucleic acid was either cDNA or gDNA, and it came from T cells, B-cell-depleted T cells, or PBMCs.

Authors' processing steps: By means of reference gene primer amplification, nucleated cell counts were estimated. Data came from immunoSEQ multiplex PCR; TCRdb stores just in-frame clones and leaves some out. The V and J calls and clone size come from that table; D and trimming were worked out from the DNA. The sample yields about 210,000 clones, approximately 86% seen once. Germline values: CDR1 SGHAT, CDR2 FQDESV (reference sequence). V was shortened by 5 bases and J by 1 base, with 11 bases between the two germline ends. CDR3 length: 14 residues. What was sequenced was peripheral blood. The gene calls are TRBV11-1 and TRBJ1-1, with a tentative D call TRBD1 (5 bases). This TCR was sampled from a man in his sixties with acute or convalescent COVID-19. For the CDR3, the DNA is TGTGCCAGCAGCCCAGGGTTGGCGAACACTGAAGCTTTCTTT. Translating gives CASSPGLANTEAFF.